The 30 T cell receptor beta chains presented below share a single source sample, sequenced in a study of Ad26.COV2.S vaccination and SARS-CoV-2 variants. The protocol was immunoSEQ multiplex PCR, while the TCRdb copy is restricted to in-frame clones and leaves out a portion. Of 440,000 or so clones in the sample, 70% to 90% were seen once. Treatment here: 19 received Ad26.COV2.S at low or high dose, single or two shots; a few received placebo; per-sample allocation not given. The investigators took samples on day 63 after the first vaccine or placebo injection. The sample was peripheral blood, taken in a trial of Ad26.COV2.S vaccine versus placebo. The receptors were gathered from a person aged 18-60 years who received the Ad26.COV2.S COVID-19 vaccine or a placebo.

This chain connects TRBV27 to TRBJ2-3; D may match TRBD1 or TRBD2 (5 bases each). The CDR3 has 15 residues. Trimming shortened V by 7 bases and J by 0 bases, and 14 bases separated the two germline ends. Germline V gene lookup returns CDR1 MNHEY and CDR2 SMNVEV (reference sequence). For the CDR3, the DNA is TGTGCCAGCACTACTAGACCAGGGAGCACAGATACGCAGTATTTT. It specifies CASTTRPGSTDTQYF.

The count of this clone is one. The rearrangement joins TRBV6-5 to TRBJ2-3, with TRBD2 as a possible D gene (6 bases). CDR3 length equals 14 residues. Per the germline V gene, CDR1 is MNHEY and CDR2 is SVGAGI. V was shortened by 6 bases and J by 3 bases, with 13 bases between the two germline ends. CDR3 in DNA: TGTGCCAGCAGCACGAGACTAGTGACAGATACGCAGTATTTT. Translated, it gives CASSTRLVTDTQYF.

This chain links TRBV5-4 with TRBJ2-1, with a weak D call TRBD1 (5 bases). Trimming pared 0 bases from V and 6 bases from J, leaving 7 bases between. CDR3 length equals 13 residues. Germline V CDR1 and CDR2: SGHNT, YYREEE (reference sequence). CDR3 amino acids: CASSLGQGNEQFF. The CDR3 nucleotides read TGTGCCAGCAGCTTGGGGCAGGGCAATGAGCAGTTCTTC.

The V call is TRBV6-4, the J call TRBJ2-1; 8 nucleotides line up with TRBD2. The CDR3 spans 17 residues. Per the germline V gene, CDR1 is MRHNA and CDR2 is SNTAGT. V trimming: 6 bases; J trimming: 4 bases; junction bases outside the gene matches: 14. CDR3 nucleotide sequence: TGTGCCAGCAGGGCCATAGGTGGTAGCGGGGTATACAATGAGCAGTTCTTC. This encodes CASRAIGGSGVYNEQFF.

A word on this clone: Other DNA sequences within the sample encode an identical CDR3. The V gene is TRBV6-5, the J gene TRBJ2-7; D is perhaps TRBD1 (5 bases). V dropped 6 bases and J dropped 4 bases, with 10 bases sitting between them. Germline loops: CDR1 MNHEY, CDR2 SVGAGI. The CDR3 covers 12 residues. The CDR3 coding sequence is TGTGCCAGCAGAGGACAAGCATACGAGCAGTACTTC. This gives the protein CASRGQAYEQYF.

This clone showed up just a few times. The chain has TRBV7-9 and TRBJ2-7; perhaps TRBD1 as D (6 bases). The CDR3 length is 13 residues. Germline V gene data show CDR1 as SEHNR and CDR2 as FQNEAQ (reference sequence). V shed 5 bases and J shed 5 bases, with 13 bases lying between them. CDR3 sequence: CASSRSPGDEQYF. CDR3 bases: TGTGCCAGCAGCCGAAGTCCAGGGGACGAGCAGTACTTC.

The chain combines TRBV30 with TRBJ2-7; weak D call: TRBD2 (7 bases). The CDR3 totals 13 residues. Germline V gives CDR1 GTSNPN, CDR2 SVGIG (reference sequence). V shed 5 bases and J shed 6 bases, with 17 bases lying between them. CDR3 DNA sequence: TGTGCCTGGGGGCGGGGGCTTTTATTCGAGCAGTACTTC. Translation gives CAWGRGLLFEQYF.

This rearrangement joins TRBV7-2 to TRBJ1-1; D is ambiguous. V was pared by 1 base and J by 2 bases, with 14 bases between. CDR3 length equals 16 residues. Germline CDR1 SGHTA, CDR2 FQGNSA. CDR3 amino acids: CASSLGITDFNTEAFF. The CDR3 bases are TGTGCCAGCAGCTTAGGAATCACAGACTTTAACACTGAAGCTTTCTTT.

This rearrangement joins TRBV5-4 to TRBJ2-5; TRBD2 aligns across 14 bases. The trim removed 4 bases at V and 4 bases at J, leaving 15 bases unmatched. The CDR3 sequence is 19 residues long. In germline, CDR1 is SGHNT, CDR2 YYREEE (reference sequence). The CDR3 coding sequence is TGTGCCAGCAGCCAACCGGGACTAGCGGGAGAAACCCAAGGAGAGACCCAGTACTTC. This translates into CASSQPGLAGETQGETQYF.

V is TRBV9 and J is TRBJ1-6, with 7 bases fitting TRBD1. Germline V CDR1 and CDR2: SGDLS, YYNGEE. This CDR3 is built from 16 residues. Trimming removed 0 bases from V and 11 bases from J; junction bases left unmatched: 11. The DNA of the CDR3 is TGTGCCAGCAGCGTAGACGCGACAGGGCGATTAGCACCCCTCCACTTT. It translates to CASSVDATGRLAPLHF. Complete variable domain (other parts from reference TRBV9 and TRBJ1-6): DSGVTQTPKHLITATGQRVTLRCSPRSGDLSVYWYQQSLDQGLQFLIQYYNGEERAKGNILERFSAQQFPDLHSELNLSSLELGDSALYFCASSVDATGRLAPLHFGNGTRLTVT.

This clone was observed a single time. The gene calls are TRBV6-5 and TRBJ1-4; perhaps TRBD1 as D (5 bases). The CDR3 is 15 amino acids. Germline loops: CDR1 MNHEY, CDR2 SVGAGI. V was clipped by 2 bases and J by 3 bases, with 10 bases between them. The CDR3 region is CASSYGGDPNEKLFF. The CDR3, as DNA: TGTGCCAGCAGTTACGGTGGGGACCCTAATGAAAAACTGTTTTTT.

The chain uses TRBV24-1 and TRBJ2-1, with a tentative D call TRBD1 (6 bases). Germline V gene data show CDR1 as KGHDR and CDR2 as SFDVKD. CDR3 length: 14 residues. Trimming removed 3 bases at V and 4 bases at J, with 9 bases between. The DNA for the CDR3 is TGTGCCACCAGTGATGCACAGGGTTACAATGAGCAGTTCTTC. Translating gives CATSDAQGYNEQFF.

The V call is TRBV6-5, the J call TRBJ1-2; D remains unclear. Germline V gene lookup returns CDR1 MNHEY and CDR2 SVGAGI. The CDR3 has 11 residues. The CDR3 protein is CVLEMGYGYTF. The DNA of the CDR3 is TGTGTCTTGGAGATGGGCTATGGCTACACCTTC.

The rearrangement links TRBV9 to TRBJ2-7, with 8 bases fitting TRBD1. J lost 2 bases, V lost 0 bases, and 4 bases had no gene match. CDR1 is SGDLS and CDR2 is YYNGEE in the germline V gene. The CDR3 loop spans 15 amino acids. The DNA for the CDR3 is TGTGCCAGCAGCGTAGGAGGGACAGGTACCTACGAGCAGTACTTC. Its translation: CASSVGGTGTYEQYF.

The rearrangement joins TRBV4-2 to TRBJ1-4, with a possible D match to TRBD1 (5 bases). Per germline, CDR1 LGHNA and CDR2 YNFKEQ. This CDR3 is 21 amino acids long. The germline V and J ends were trimmed by 0 bases and 5 bases, with 28 bases remaining between them. This chain's CDR3 is CASSQEGGRRGSVSLNEKLFF. CDR3 DNA sequence: TGTGCCAGCAGCCAAGAAGGTGGGAGGAGGGGATCGGTATCCTTGAATGAAAAACTGTTTTTT.

This rearrangement joins TRBV18 to TRBJ1-1; D unclear. The CDR3 loop spans 14 amino acids. V was shortened by 3 bases and J by 1 base, with 9 bases between the two germline ends. Germline CDR1 is KGHSH and CDR2 is LQKENI. The CDR3 DNA follows: TGTGCCAGCTCACCGTACCTGCAGAACACTGAAGCTTTCTTT. This codes for CASSPYLQNTEAFF.

In the case of this clone: This same CDR3 is encoded by further DNA sequences in the sample. This sequence joins TRBV28 and TRBJ1-1; perhaps TRBD1 as D (5 bases). Germline CDR1 MDHEN, CDR2 SYDVKM. The CDR3 is 15 residues long. With 3 bases removed from V and 4 bases from J, the gap between germline ends came to 15 bases. CDR3 region: CASSFEGTGGTEAFF. As DNA, the CDR3 is TGTGCCAGCAGTTTTGAGGGTACGGGGGGCACTGAAGCTTTCTTT.

J is TRBJ2-2 and V is TRBV11-2; TRBD1 agrees at 7 bases. After removal of 0 bases from V and 2 bases from J, the junction contained 6 bases not matched to a gene. The CDR3 runs to 17 residues. CDR1 and CDR2 (germline): SGHAT, FQNNGV. The CDR3 is CASSLDYGTVNTGELFF. The CDR3 DNA reads TGTGCCAGCAGCTTAGATTACGGGACAGTCAACACCGGGGAGCTGTTTTTT.

The V and J genes are TRBV5-4 and TRBJ1-1; D uncertain. V gave up 0 bases and J gave up 4 bases, with 13 bases separating them. Germline CDR1 reads SGHNT; CDR2 reads YYREEE (reference sequence). The CDR3 runs to 15 residues. The CDR3 loop is CASSLERGSGTEAFF. CDR3 coding DNA: TGTGCCAGCAGCTTGGAACGGGGTTCGGGCACTGAAGCTTTCTTT.

The chain combines TRBV11-2 with TRBJ1-4; 11 bases line up with TRBD1. This CDR3 is built from 16 residues. Trimming removed 4 bases from V and 4 bases from J; junction bases left unmatched: 5. Germline V lookup: CDR1 SGHAT, CDR2 FQNNGV. The CDR3 coding sequence is TGTGCCAGCAGCTCAGGGGACAGGGGGAGTAATGAAAAACTGTTTTTT. This codes for CASSSGDRGSNEKLFF.

This chain connects TRBV2 to TRBJ1-3, with a weak D call TRBD1 (5 bases). The germline V gene encodes CDR1 SNHLY and CDR2 FYNNEI. V shed 7 bases and J shed 0 bases, with 13 bases lying between them. CDR3 length: 15 amino acids. DNA for the CDR3: TGTGCCAGCAAAAGACAGCAAAGCTCTGGAAACACCATATATTTT. The encoded protein is CASKRQQSSGNTIYF.

The chain recombines TRBV6-6 with TRBJ1-1; D remains unclear. Germline CDR1 is MNHNY and CDR2 is SVGAGI (reference sequence). The ends were cut back, 2 bases at V and 3 bases at J, with 10 bases in the middle. The CDR3 has 14 amino acids. Here the CDR3 DNA reads TGTGCCAGCAGTTACAGCTTCTGGGACACTGAAGCTTTCTTT. Protein product: CASSYSFWDTEAFF.

V usage is TRBV9 and J usage is TRBJ2-1; TRBD2 matches 7 bases. Trimming cost V 2 bases and J 9 bases; bases outside gene matches: 20. The CDR3 extends over 18 amino acids. CDR1 and CDR2 from the germline V gene are SGDLS and YYNGEE. CDR3 sequence reads: CASSVRVPGTNFGGEQFF. The CDR3 DNA reads as TGTGCCAGCAGCGTTAGGGTCCCCGGGACTAACTTCGGGGGTGAGCAGTTCTTC.

In its sample, this clone was seen once. The V and J genes are TRBV6-5 and TRBJ1-2; D is perhaps TRBD1 (5 bases). V was clipped by 2 bases and J by 2 bases, with 12 bases between them. Per germline, CDR1 MNHEY and CDR2 SVGAGI. The CDR3 has 15 amino acids. The CDR3 spells CASSYGAALNYGYTF. Here the CDR3 DNA reads TGTGCCAGCAGTTACGGGGCAGCCCTCAACTATGGCTACACCTTC.

The J gene is TRBJ2-3, the V gene TRBV7-9, with TRBD2 identical over 11 bases. Germline assignment: CDR1 SEHNR and CDR2 FQNEAQ (reference sequence). The CDR3 extends over 14 amino acids. Losses at the gene ends were 4 bases for V and 3 bases for J; bases not matched to a gene: 0. The CDR3 DNA follows: TGTGCCAGCAGCTGGACTAGCGGGACAGATACGCAGTATTTT. Protein sequence: CASSWTSGTDTQYF. The full variable domain, completed using reference TRBV7-9 and TRBJ2-3, is DTGVSQNPRHKITKRGQNVTFRCDPISEHNRLYWYRQTLGQGPEFLTYFQNEAQLEKSRLLSDRFSAERPKGSFSTLEIQRTEQGDSAMYLCASSWTSGTDTQYFGPGTRLTVL.

This clone was recorded once. The rearrangement links TRBV3-1 (or the pseudogene TRBV3-2) to TRBJ2-5; the D gene is possibly TRBD2 (6 bases). Germline values: CDR1 LGHDT, CDR2 YNNKEL (reference sequence). The CDR3 loop spans 15 amino acids. Between the trimmed V and J ends, which lost 1 base and 4 bases, there was a span of 13 bases. The CDR3 spells CASSQGFGSGETQYF. CDR3 sequence (DNA): TGTGCCAGCAGCCAAGGCTTCGGGAGTGGAGAGACCCAGTACTTC.

The V gene is TRBV4-2, the J gene TRBJ1-5; TRBD1 agrees at 7 bases. The CDR3 runs 17 residues. V shed 3 bases, J shed 4 bases, and the junction held 12 bases outside the gene matches. Germline V gene lookup returns CDR1 LGHNA and CDR2 YNFKEQ. For the CDR3, the DNA is TGTGCCAGCAGCCATGTCGGACAGGTCGGCTCTAATCAGCCCCAGCATTTT. It translates to CASSHVGQVGSNQPQHF.

The V gene is TRBV7-9, the J gene TRBJ2-1, with TRBD2 matching 10 bases. V lost 8 bases and J lost 7; bases outside the gene matches: 14. This CDR3 spans 16 amino acids. Germline V CDR1 and CDR2: SEHNR, FQNEAQ (reference sequence). CDR3 in amino acids: CASGDSRLAGGNEQFF. CDR3 DNA sequence: TGTGCCAGCGGGGACAGCCGACTAGCGGGTGGGAATGAGCAGTTCTTC.

This chain uses TRBV10-3 with TRBJ2-1, with 8 positions matching TRBD2. The germline V gene encodes CDR1 ENHRY and CDR2 SYGVKD. The V gene end was trimmed by 8 bases and the J gene end by 6 bases; junction bases not matched to a gene: 6. The CDR3 sequence is 13 residues long. The CDR3 spells CAIRDREGNEQFF. The CDR3 DNA reads as TGTGCCATCCGGGACCGGGAGGGCAATGAGCAGTTCTTC.

The J gene is TRBJ2-1, the V gene TRBV13; TRBD2 might be the D (6 bases). The V end lost 2 bases, the J end lost 0 bases, and 11 bases lay between the germline ends. Germline CDR1 reads PRHDT; CDR2 reads FYEKMQ (reference sequence). There are 16 residues in the CDR3. The CDR3 is CASSLYETSSYNEQFF. Here the CDR3 DNA reads TGTGCCAGCAGCTTATATGAGACTAGCTCCTACAATGAGCAGTTCTTC.